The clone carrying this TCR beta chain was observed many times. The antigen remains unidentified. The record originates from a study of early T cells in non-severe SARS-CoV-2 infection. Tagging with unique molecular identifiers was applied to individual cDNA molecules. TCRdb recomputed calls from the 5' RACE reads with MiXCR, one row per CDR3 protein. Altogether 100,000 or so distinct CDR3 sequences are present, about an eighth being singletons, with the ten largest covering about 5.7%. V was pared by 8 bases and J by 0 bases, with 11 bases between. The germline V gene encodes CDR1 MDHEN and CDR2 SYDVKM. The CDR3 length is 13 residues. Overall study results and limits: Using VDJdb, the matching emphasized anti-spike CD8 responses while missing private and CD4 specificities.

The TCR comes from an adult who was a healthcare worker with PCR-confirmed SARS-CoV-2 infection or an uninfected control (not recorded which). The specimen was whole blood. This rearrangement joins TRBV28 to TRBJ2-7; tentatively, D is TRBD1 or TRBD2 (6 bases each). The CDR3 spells CASAGHRSYEQYF. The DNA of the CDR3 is TGTGCCAGCGCGGGACACCGCTCCTACGAGCAGTACTTC. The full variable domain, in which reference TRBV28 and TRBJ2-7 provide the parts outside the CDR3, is DVKVTQSSRYLVKRTGEKVFLECVQDMDHENMFWYRQDPGLGLRLIYFSYDVKMKEKGDIPEGYSVSREKKERFSLILESASTNQTSMYLCASAGHRSYEQYFGPGTRLTVT.